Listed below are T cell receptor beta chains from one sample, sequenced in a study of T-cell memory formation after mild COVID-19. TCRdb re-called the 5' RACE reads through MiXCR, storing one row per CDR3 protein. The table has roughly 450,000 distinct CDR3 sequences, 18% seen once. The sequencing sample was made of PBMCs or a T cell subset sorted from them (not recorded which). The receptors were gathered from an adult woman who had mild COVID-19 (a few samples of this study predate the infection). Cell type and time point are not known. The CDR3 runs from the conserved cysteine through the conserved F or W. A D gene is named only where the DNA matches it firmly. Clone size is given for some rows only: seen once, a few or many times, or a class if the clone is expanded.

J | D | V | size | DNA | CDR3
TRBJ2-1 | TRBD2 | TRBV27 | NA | TGTGCCAGCTGGCCGATCGCTAGCGGGAGGACTACTGAGCAGTTCTTC | CASWPIASGRTTEQFF
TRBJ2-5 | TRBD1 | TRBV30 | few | TGTGCCTGGGGGGGGACAGGCCAAGAGACCCAGTACTTC | CAWGGTGQETQYF
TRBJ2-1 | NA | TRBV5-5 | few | TGTGCCAGCAGCTCGGCAGCTACCAGCAATGAGCAGTTCTTC | CASSSAATSNEQFF
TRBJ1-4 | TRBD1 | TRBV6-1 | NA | TGTGCCAGCAGTTACAGGGGGGGTGAAAAACTGTTTTTT | CASSYRGGEKLFF
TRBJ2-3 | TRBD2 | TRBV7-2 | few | TGTGCCAGCAGCCTCGGACTAGTCACAGATACGCAGTATTTT | CASSLGLVTDTQYF
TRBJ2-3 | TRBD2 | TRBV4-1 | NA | TGCGCCAGCAGCCAAGGACTACTAGCGGGGGGTTCAGATACGCAGTATTTT | CASSQGLLAGGSDTQYF
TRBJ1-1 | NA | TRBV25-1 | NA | TGTGCCAGCAGTGTAATGTGGGGAGCTTTCTTT | CASSVMWGAFF
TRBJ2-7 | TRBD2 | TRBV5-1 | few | TGCGCCAGCAGCTTGGACGGACTAGCGTTTGACGAGCAGTACTTC | CASSLDGLAFDEQYF
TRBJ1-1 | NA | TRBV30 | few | TGTGCCTGGAAGGCGACGGGGGGAAACCCTGAAGCTTTCTTT | CAWKATGGNPEAFF
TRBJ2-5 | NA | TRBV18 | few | TGTGCCAGCTCACCAAATAACCAAGAGACCCAGTACTTC | CASSPNNQETQYF
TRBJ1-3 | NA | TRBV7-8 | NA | TGTGCCAGCAGCGGCCGGGACGGGAACACCATATATTTT | CASSGRDGNTIYF
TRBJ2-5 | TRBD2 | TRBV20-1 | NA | TGCAGTGCTAGAGCCCCCATAGCGGGGCAAGAGACCCAGTACTTC | CSARAPIAGQETQYF
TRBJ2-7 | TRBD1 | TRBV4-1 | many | TGCGCCAGCAGCCTAAGAAGGGGAAGACAGGGATCCTCCTCAGAATACGAGCAGTACTTC | CASSLRRGRQGSSSEYEQYF
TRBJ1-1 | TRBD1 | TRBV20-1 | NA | TGCAGTGCTAGATTGATACCGGGACAGGGAGGGACTGAAGCTTTCTTT | CSARLIPGQGGTEAFF
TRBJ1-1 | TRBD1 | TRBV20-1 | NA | TGCAGTGCCAGAGTCGGGGGGACAGGGGGGACTGAAGCTTTCTTT | CSARVGGTGGTEAFF
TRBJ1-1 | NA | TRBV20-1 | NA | TGCAGTGCTAGAGAGGACGTCGCGGCTGAAGCTTTCTTT | CSAREDVAAEAFF
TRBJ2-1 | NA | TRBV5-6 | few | TGTGCCAGCAGCTTGAAGGCTAGTACAATGAAGGGGCAGTTCTTC | CASSLKASTMKGQFF
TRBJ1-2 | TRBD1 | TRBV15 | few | TGTGCCACCAGCAGAGATTCGACAGGGCCTGGCTACACCTTC | CATSRDSTGPGYTF
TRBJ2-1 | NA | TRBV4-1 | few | TGCGCCAGCAGCCACCGACTATTAGACGCGAGGATCAATGAGCAGTTCTTC | CASSHRLLDARINEQFF
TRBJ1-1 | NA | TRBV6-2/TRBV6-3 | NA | TGTGCCAGCAGTACGAACAGGGCGGTGAACACTGAAGCTTTCTTT | CASSTNRAVNTEAFF
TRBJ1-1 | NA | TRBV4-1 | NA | TGCGCCAGCAGCCAAGTGGAGAGGGACACTGAAGCTTTCTTT | CASSQVERDTEAFF
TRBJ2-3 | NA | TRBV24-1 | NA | TGTGCCACCAGGTCCCGAGGGGACGGTGGAGATACGCAGTATTTT | CATRSRGDGGDTQYF
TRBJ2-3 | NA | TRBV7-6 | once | TGTGCCAGCAGCTTAGTTCAGGGGGGTGAAGATACGCAGTATTTT | CASSLVQGGEDTQYF
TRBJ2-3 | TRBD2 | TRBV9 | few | TGTGCCAGTGGGCGGGAGGTTTCAGATACGCAGTATTTT | CASGREVSDTQYF
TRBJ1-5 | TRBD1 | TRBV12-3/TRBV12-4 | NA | TGTGCCAGCAGCCGATACCAAAGTGGGACAGGGTATCAGCCCCAGCATTTT | CASSRYQSGTGYQPQHF
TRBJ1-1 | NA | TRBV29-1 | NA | TGCAGCGCTACCCAAGGAACCATGAACACTGAAGCTTTCTTT | CSATQGTMNTEAFF
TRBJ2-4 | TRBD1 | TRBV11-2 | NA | TGTGCCAGCAGCTCTGCCAGGGGGCAACCCCTTCTAGCCAAAAACATTCAGTACTTC | CASSSARGQPLLAKNIQYF
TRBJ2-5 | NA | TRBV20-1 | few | TGCAGTGCTAGTACTAGTCCCACACTTGGAGAGACCCAGTACTTC | CSASTSPTLGETQYF
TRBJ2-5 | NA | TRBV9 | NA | TGTGCCAGCAGCGTAGATTTAGACCAAGAGACCCAGTACTTC | CASSVDLDQETQYF
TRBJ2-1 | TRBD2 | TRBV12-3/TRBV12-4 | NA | TGTGCCAGCAGTTTGATCGGGAGGGCCTTCTTC | CASSLIGRAFF
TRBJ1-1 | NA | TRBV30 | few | TGTGCCTGGGCAGGGGAAATATCATCTGAAGCTTTCTTT | CAWAGEISSEAFF
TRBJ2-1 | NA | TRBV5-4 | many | TGTGCCAGCAGCTTGGTTGGGGGCGCTACGGATGAGCAGTTCTTC | CASSLVGGATDEQFF
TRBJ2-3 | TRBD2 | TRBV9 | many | TGTGCCAGCAGCAAAGGACTAGCGGGATACACAGATACGCAGTATTTT | CASSKGLAGYTDTQYF
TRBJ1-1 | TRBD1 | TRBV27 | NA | TGTGCCACCAAACTGACAGGGGGGAACACTGAAGCTTTCTTT | CATKLTGGNTEAFF
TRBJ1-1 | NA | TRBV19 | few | TGTGCCAGTAACGCAGGGCTAAACACTGAAGCTTTCTTT | CASNAGLNTEAFF
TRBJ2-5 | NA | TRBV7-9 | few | TGTGCCAGCTTCTTCGGCCAGGGGGGCCAAGAGACCCAGTACTTC | CASFFGQGGQETQYF
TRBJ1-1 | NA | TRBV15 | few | TGTGCCACCAGCCACGGAGGGGAGGGCGCTGAAGCTTTCTTT | CATSHGGEGAEAFF
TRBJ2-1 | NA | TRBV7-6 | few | TGTGCCAGCAGCCCCGCCCGGGCTAGCTCCTACAATGAGCAGTTCTTC | CASSPARASSYNEQFF
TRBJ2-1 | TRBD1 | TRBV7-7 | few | TGTGCTAGCAGCTTAGACAGGGCGGATGAGCAGTTCTTC | CASSLDRADEQFF
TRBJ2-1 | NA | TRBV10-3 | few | TGTGCCATCGGAGCGTCCACCTACAATGAGCAGTTCTTC | CAIGASTYNEQFF
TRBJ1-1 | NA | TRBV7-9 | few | TGTGCCAGCAGTCTAGGTGGGACAAGAAACACTGAAGCTTTCTTT | CASSLGGTRNTEAFF
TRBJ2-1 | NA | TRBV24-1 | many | TGTGCCACCAGACCGACAGGTTACAATGAGCAGTTCTTC | CATRPTGYNEQFF
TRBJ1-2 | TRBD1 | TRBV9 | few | TGTGCCAGCAGCCGACAGGGCTTATCGGATGGCTACACCTTC | CASSRQGLSDGYTF
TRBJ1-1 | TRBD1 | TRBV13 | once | TGTGCCAGCAGCTTAGTTCCGGGACAGGGGAACACTGAAGCTTTCTTT | CASSLVPGQGNTEAFF
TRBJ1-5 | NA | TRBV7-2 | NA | TGTGCCAGCAGCTTTACTAGGGCGGCGTCAGGTCAGCCCCAGCATTTT | CASSFTRAASGQPQHF
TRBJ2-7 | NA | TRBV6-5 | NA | TGTGCCAGCAGTCAGGGGTTCGAGCAGTACTTC | CASSQGFEQYF
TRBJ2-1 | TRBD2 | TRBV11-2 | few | TGTGCCAGCAGCGTCGGGACTAGCGGGAGGGCCTTATACAATGAGCAGTTCTTC | CASSVGTSGRALYNEQFF
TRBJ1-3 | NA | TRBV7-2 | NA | TGTGCCAGCAGCCCGGCTCACAGGGCCAACTCTGGAAACACCATATATTTT | CASSPAHRANSGNTIYF
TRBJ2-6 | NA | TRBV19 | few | TGTGCCAGTAGTACCCGGGCCCTCTCTGGGGCCAACGTCCTGACTTTC | CASSTRALSGANVLTF
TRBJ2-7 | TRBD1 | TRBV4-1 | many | TGCGCCAGCAGTGCGGACAGGGCCTACGAGCAGTACTTC | CASSADRAYEQYF
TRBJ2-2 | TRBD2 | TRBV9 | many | TGTGCCAGCAGCGTAGGAATTCTAGCGGGAACCGGGGAGCTGTTTTTT | CASSVGILAGTGELFF
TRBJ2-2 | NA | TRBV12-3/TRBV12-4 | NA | TGTGCCAGCAGTTTTCCGTTCGGGTTTGATTACACCGGGGAGCTGTTTTTT | CASSFPFGFDYTGELFF
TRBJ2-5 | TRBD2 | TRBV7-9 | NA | TGTGCCAGCAGCTCGGAGACTAGCTTGGGGGAGACCCAGTACTTC | CASSSETSLGETQYF
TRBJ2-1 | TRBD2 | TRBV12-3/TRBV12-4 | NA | TGTGCCAGCAGTTTGACTAGCGAAGGATACAATGAGCAGTTCTTC | CASSLTSEGYNEQFF
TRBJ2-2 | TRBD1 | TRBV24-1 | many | TGTGCCACCAGTGACCGAGACAGGGGAGAGACCGGGGAGCTGTTTTTT | CATSDRDRGETGELFF
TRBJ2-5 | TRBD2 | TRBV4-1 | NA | TGCGCCAGCAGCCAAGATTTAGCGGGGAGAGAGACCCAGTACTTC | CASSQDLAGRETQYF
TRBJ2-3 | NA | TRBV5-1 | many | TGCGCCAGCAGCTTGGTTCCAGGGAGGACAGATACGCAGTATTTT | CASSLVPGRTDTQYF